Below, 3 T cell receptor beta chains from the same sample are listed, as sequenced in a study of CD8+ T cells in alopecia areata. Cells pooled from cutaneous lymph nodes were sorted on CD4, CD8alpha, NKG2D, NKG2ACE and other markers. As the sequencing template, cDNA was produced by extracting RNA and reverse transcribing it. Measured with immunoSEQ multiplex PCR; TCRdb has only the in-frame clones, and not every one. Reported are over 250,000 clones, none seen only once; the ten largest carry 1.2%. Sequencing input: CD4+ T cells sorted from a lymph node. The receptors originated from a C3H/HeJ mouse with alopecia areata. The strain bears MHC haplotype H2-k.

As concerns this clone: Mouse germline and gene names are used. CDR3 region: CASSPRHQDTQYF. CDR3 DNA (partial): TGTGCCAGCAGCCCCCGACATCAAGAC. The V call is TRBV5, the J call TRBJ2-5; D not resolved. The CDR3 extends 4 residues past the end of the read, so its final part is completed from the germline J gene. Germline values: CDR1 LGHNA, CDR2 YNLKQL (reference sequence). Trimming removed 4 bases at V and 3 bases at J, with 8 bases between. The CDR3 has 13 residues.

The table lists this clone with many counts. The germline and genes are mouse ones. The read is 4 residues too short to cover the CDR3 end, so that end is filled in from the germline J gene. V usage is TRBV17 and J usage is TRBJ2-7; unclear D gene. Germline CDR1 MNHDT, CDR2 YYDKIL. The CDR3 contains 15 residues. Trimming took 0 bases from V and 0 from J, leaving 9 bases between them. The DNA read from the CDR3 is TGTGCTAGCAGTAGAGATCACACAGCCTCCTAT. Protein product: CASSRDHTASY. The full CDR3 is CASSRDHTASYEQYF.

With respect to this clone: Gene names follow the mouse nomenclature. The read ends 4 residues shy of where the CDR3 ends; the end is completed using the germline J gene. V gene TRBV5 combines with J gene TRBJ2-3; 11 nucleotides line up with TRBD2. The germline CDR1 and CDR2 sequences are LGHNA and YNLKQL (reference sequence). This CDR3 has 16 residues. The trim removed 4 bases at V and 1 base at J, leaving 4 bases unmatched. The sequenced CDR3 bases are TGTGCCAGCAGCCCGGGACTGGGGGTGGGTGCAGAA. This encodes CASSPGLGVGAE. The entire CDR3 reads CASSPGLGVGAETLYF.